These 31 T cell receptor beta chains were all obtained from the same sample, sequenced in a study of shared clonotypes between healthy human individuals. Clones were read by immunoSEQ multiplex PCR, and TCRdb kept only the in-frame ones, dropping some. The repertoire includes about 2.3 million clones, about 90% of them detected once, and approximately 0.4% sits in the top ten. The specimen was naive CD4+ T cells from PBMCs. As for subset: CD45RA+ positively selected. These receptors originate from a man aged 18 to 30 in good health. Some clones in this sample may be carry-over from other donors' samples.

The chain carries TRBV5-1 and TRBJ2-5; 9 positions agree with TRBD1. The CDR3 runs 16 residues. The junction had 10 bases not matched to a gene; V was cut back by 2 bases and J by 5 bases. Germline CDR1 reads SGHRS; CDR2 reads YFSETQ. The CDR3 nucleotides read TGCGCCAGCAGCTTCATTACTACTGGACAGGGGGAGACCCAGTACTTC. This sequence encodes CASSFITTGQGETQYF.

This clone came up once. This chain joins TRBV18 and TRBJ1-1; weak D call: TRBD1 (5 bases). Germline V gene sequence: CDR1 KGHSH, CDR2 LQKENI. The CDR3 has 16 residues. V gave up 3 bases and J gave up 6 bases, with 20 bases separating them. CDR3 in amino acids: CASSPSGRDRLPEAFF. The DNA of the CDR3 is TGTGCCAGCTCACCCTCGGGTAGGGACCGTTTACCTGAAGCTTTCTTT.

The gene calls are TRBV15 and TRBJ1-3; D gene unclear. This CDR3 comprises 15 residues. Germline lookup yields CDR1 LNHNV and CDR2 YYDKDF (reference sequence). Trimming stripped 0 bases from V and 4 bases from J, with 10 bases between. This CDR3 reads CATSRERFTGNTIYF. Here the CDR3 DNA reads TGTGCCACCAGCAGAGAGAGGTTTACCGGAAACACCATATATTTT.

This sequence joins TRBV19 and TRBJ1-5; 7 bases align to TRBD1. There are 17 residues in the CDR3. CDR1 LNHDA and CDR2 SQIVND come from the germline V gene (reference sequence). V shed 11 bases, J shed 1 base, and the junction held 17 bases outside the gene matches. The CDR3 DNA is TGTGCCGGTCTGTCTAGGGGGCGAAGGCCCAGCAATCAGCCCCAGCATTTT. Its protein is CAGLSRGRRPSNQPQHF.

The chain is built from TRBV9 and TRBJ2-1; 7 bases line up with TRBD2. This CDR3 is built from 17 residues. CDR1 is SGDLS, CDR2 YYNGEE, per germline. The ends lost 4 bases at V and 0 bases at J; junction bases unmatched: 10. CDR3 loop: CASSPGVSGYSYNEQFF. The CDR3 nucleotides read TGTGCCAGCAGCCCCGGGGTTAGCGGGTACTCCTACAATGAGCAGTTCTTC.

This clone is a singleton in its sample. The rearrangement joins TRBV5-1 to TRBJ2-7, with 9 positions matching TRBD1. From germline, CDR1 is SGHRS and CDR2 YFSETQ. The ends lost 0 bases at V and 9 bases at J; junction bases unmatched: 13. The CDR3 totals 16 residues. CDR3 in amino acids: CASSLDLGQGRRGQYF. The CDR3 bases are TGCGCCAGCAGCTTGGATTTGGGACAGGGTCGAAGAGGGCAGTACTTC.

This clone was found once. V usage is TRBV7-9 and J usage is TRBJ2-7, with 8 bases fitting TRBD1. The CDR3 has 13 amino acids. Trimming at V came to 6 bases and at J to 7 bases, leaving 8 bases not matched to a gene. The V gene's germline CDR1 is SEHNR and CDR2 FQNEAQ (reference sequence). Here the CDR3 DNA reads TGTGCCAGCAGGAAGACAGGGGCATGGGAGCAGTACTTC. Translation gives CASRKTGAWEQYF.

V and J are TRBV4-2 and TRBJ2-7; 9 positions match TRBD2. This CDR3 is built from 15 residues. The V gene end was trimmed by 4 bases and the J gene end by 5 bases; junction bases not matched to a gene: 9. From germline, CDR1 is LGHNA and CDR2 YNFKEQ. In DNA, the CDR3 is TGTGCCAGCAGCCTTTCGGTCGGCGGGAGGGACGAGCAGTACTTC. Protein sequence: CASSLSVGGRDEQYF.

The chain recombines TRBV11-2 with TRBJ2-7, with TRBD2 as a possible D gene (5 bases). This CDR3 region has 16 residues. Germline V gene data show CDR1 as SGHAT and CDR2 as FQNNGV. Trimming took off 7 bases at V and 0 bases at J, with 19 bases between the two ends. The CDR3 spells CASIRNVVGSSYEQYF. The CDR3, as DNA: TGTGCCAGCATCCGAAACGTGGTAGGGAGCTCCTACGAGCAGTACTTC.

The chain links TRBV7-3 to TRBJ2-3; 7 bases fit TRBD2. Germline loops: CDR1 SGHTA, CDR2 FQGTGA. The CDR3 spans 13 residues. V gave up 4 bases and J gave up 5 bases; unmatched junction bases: 3. This chain's CDR3 is CASSSGGLDTQYF. The CDR3 bases are TGTGCCAGCAGCTCCGGGGGGTTAGATACGCAGTATTTT.

V usage is TRBV15 and J usage is TRBJ2-3; 10 positions agree with TRBD2. Germline CDR1 is LNHNV and CDR2 is YYDKDF (reference sequence). CDR3 length equals 14 residues. The V and J ends lost 4 bases and 3 bases, in that order; junction bases with no gene match: 1. The CDR3 spells CATSTSGRTDTQYF. CDR3 in DNA: TGTGCCACCAGCACTAGCGGGAGAACAGATACGCAGTATTTT.

The chain uses TRBV5-1 and TRBJ1-2; D remains ambiguous. Germline V gene data show CDR1 as SGHRS and CDR2 as YFSETQ. The CDR3 consists of 13 residues. The V end was cut by 4 bases, the J end by 5 bases, with 12 bases between. This chain's CDR3 is CASSPSSTYGYTF. The CDR3 coding sequence is TGCGCCAGCAGCCCTAGCAGCACATATGGCTACACCTTC.

The chain employs TRBV4-1 and TRBJ1-2; TRBD1 might be the D (5 bases). CDR1 is MGHRA and CDR2 is YSYEKL in the germline V gene. The V end was cut by 4 bases, the J end by 6 bases, with 21 bases between. The CDR3 contains 16 residues. The CDR3 DNA sequence: TGCGCCAGCAGCCCGAACGGGGCAGCCCAAAGGAATGGCTACACCTTC. Its translation is CASSPNGAAQRNGYTF.

A word on this clone: Other DNA variants within this sample encode the same CDR3. Here the CDR3 DNA reads TGTGCCAGCCGAACAGGGTCTGGAAACACCATATATTTT. Protein sequence: CASRTGSGNTIYF. The chain couples TRBV6-6 to TRBJ1-3, with a possible D match to TRBD1 (6 bases). CDR1 is MNHNY, CDR2 SVGAGI, per germline (reference sequence). The ends were cut back, 8 bases at V and 1 base at J, with 9 bases in the middle. The CDR3 spans 13 residues.

The chain is built from TRBV28 and TRBJ1-2, with D unresolved. Germline V CDR1 and CDR2: MDHEN, SYDVKM. CDR3 length: 16 amino acids. Trimming removed 2 bases from V and 2 bases from J, with 15 bases in between. The chain's CDR3 is CASSLMEAGINYGYTF. The CDR3 region has the DNA TGTGCCAGCAGTTTAATGGAGGCAGGCATAAACTATGGCTACACCTTC.

CDR3 loop: CAGVGLVLNEQFF. The CDR3 bases are TGTGCCGGGGTCGGGCTAGTCCTCAATGAGCAGTTCTTC. The rearrangement links TRBV2 to TRBJ2-1; no clear D. CDR1 and CDR2 from the germline V gene are SNHLY and FYNNEI. This CDR3 spans 13 amino acids. The V end was cut by 11 bases, the J end by 6 bases, with 17 bases between.

V and J are TRBV10-3 and TRBJ2-6; D is undetermined. Trimming cost V 7 bases and J 0 bases, with 7 bases left between them. Germline V gene sequence: CDR1 ENHRY, CDR2 SYGVKD. The CDR3 consists of 14 residues. CDR3 region: CAIKGSSGANVLTF. Written as DNA, the CDR3 is TGTGCCATCAAAGGTTCCTCTGGGGCCAACGTCCTGACTTTC.

This chain connects TRBV2 to TRBJ2-6; 7 bases align to TRBD1. The CDR3 loop spans 16 amino acids. Germline CDR1 SNHLY, CDR2 FYNNEI. With 7 bases clipped from V and 1 base from J, the junction kept 7 bases outside the gene matches. The CDR3 DNA is TGTGCCAGCATTAGACAGGGTGCTTCTGGGGCCAACGTCCTGACTTTC. Protein product: CASIRQGASGANVLTF.

The chain employs TRBV13 and TRBJ1-3, with D possibly TRBD1 on 5 matching bases. Germline V gene lookup returns CDR1 PRHDT and CDR2 FYEKMQ (reference sequence). V was trimmed by 7 bases and J by 2 bases, leaving 21 bases between them. The CDR3 is 17 amino acids. CDR3 region: CASTHTLGDVTGNTIYF. Written as DNA, the CDR3 is TGTGCCAGCACCCACACTTTAGGGGACGTTACTGGAAACACCATATATTTT.

This chain joins TRBV9 and TRBJ1-2; D is perhaps TRBD1 (6 bases). Trimming shortened V by 0 bases and J by 2 bases, and 11 bases separated the two germline ends. The CDR3 totals 15 residues. Germline CDR1 is SGDLS and CDR2 is YYNGEE. The CDR3 nucleotides are TGTGCCAGCAGCGTAGGGTTAGGGGGGAACTATGGCTACACCTTC. Encoded protein: CASSVGLGGNYGYTF.

The V and J genes are TRBV9 and TRBJ2-3; 7 bases agree with TRBD2. The germline V gene has CDR1 SGDLS and CDR2 YYNGEE. There are 16 residues in the CDR3. The V segment lost 3 bases and the J segment 1 base; nucleotides outside the gene matches: 8. The DNA of the CDR3 is TGTGCCAGCAGCGCCGCACTAGCGAGGGGCACAGATACGCAGTATTTT. Translating it yields CASSAALARGTDTQYF.

The J gene is TRBJ2-1, the V gene TRBV5-1; D might be TRBD2 (6 bases). The CDR3 contains 16 residues. Trimming cost V 5 bases and J 8 bases, with 23 bases left between them. Germline CDR1 reads SGHRS; CDR2 reads YFSETQ. The CDR3 DNA is TGCGCCAGCAGGGGCCTGGCAGGAGGCGGGACCGATGAGCAGTTCTTC. Translating gives CASRGLAGGGTDEQFF.

This clone was seen only a few times. V usage is TRBV5-5 and J usage is TRBJ1-2; a weak D match, TRBD1 (5 bases). Between the trimmed V and J ends, which lost 4 bases and 2 bases, there was a span of 12 bases. CDR1 SGHKS and CDR2 YYEKEE come from the germline V gene (reference sequence). The CDR3 length is 14 residues. The CDR3 reads CASSQDDRNYGYTF. CDR3 nucleotide sequence: TGTGCCAGCAGCCAAGACGACAGAAACTATGGCTACACCTTC. The whole variable domain, filled in from reference TRBV5-5 and TRBJ1-2, reads DAGVTQSPTHLIKTRGQQVTLRCSPISGHKSVSWYQQVLGQGPQFIFQYYEKEERGRGNFPDRFSARQFPNYSSELNVNALLLGDSALYLCASSQDDRNYGYTFGSGTRLTVV.

The DNA of the CDR3 is TGTGCCAGCAGCTTGGGGTCCGGGGATCCGGCCGGTGGCTACACCTTC. Translated: CASSLGSGDPAGGYTF. The genes are TRBV7-6 and TRBJ1-2, with D uncertain. Looked up from germline, CDR1 is SGHVS and CDR2 is FNYEAQ. This CDR3 has 16 amino acids. Trimming shortened V by 3 bases and J by 7 bases, and 21 bases separated the two germline ends.

This clone turned up a few times. The rearrangement joins TRBV11-2 to TRBJ1-1; no definite D call. The CDR3 sequence is 14 residues long. Germline CDR1 SGHAT, CDR2 FQNNGV. The V end lost 3 bases, the J end lost 5 bases, and 13 bases lay between the germline ends. CDR3 coding DNA: TGTGCCAGCAGCTTCGGGAACGACGGGACTGAAGCTTTCTTT. It encodes CASSFGNDGTEAFF.

The V gene is TRBV30, the J gene TRBJ1-2; D gene unclear. The CDR3 totals 13 residues. Germline CDR1 reads GTSNPN; CDR2 reads SVGIG (reference sequence). The germline V and J ends were trimmed by 5 bases and 6 bases, with 16 bases remaining between them. CDR3 protein: CAWENTEENGYTF. CDR3 nucleotides: TGTGCCTGGGAAAACACAGAGGAAAATGGCTACACCTTC.

The gene calls are TRBV4-1 and TRBJ2-6, with TRBD2 matching 12 bases. Trimming at V came to 5 bases and at J to 0 bases, leaving 11 bases not matched to a gene. CDR1 is MGHRA, CDR2 YSYEKL, per germline. CDR3 length: 20 residues. CDR3 sequence: CASSGRLAGVLISGANVLTF. As DNA, the CDR3 is TGCGCCAGCAGCGGCCGACTAGCGGGAGTACTCATCTCTGGGGCCAACGTCCTGACTTTC.

The chain joins TRBV9 to TRBJ2-5, with 9 bases identical to TRBD2. Germline loops: CDR1 SGDLS, CDR2 YYNGEE. With 0 bases clipped from V and 4 bases from J, the junction kept 4 bases outside the gene matches. The CDR3 extends over 15 amino acids. Written as DNA, the CDR3 is TGTGCCAGCAGCGTAGTCTCGGGACTAGCAGAGACCCAGTACTTC. Translating gives CASSVVSGLAETQYF.

This chain uses TRBV5-1 with TRBJ1-1; a weak D match, TRBD1 (6 bases). CDR3 length: 14 residues. Between the trimmed V and J ends, which lost 6 bases and 5 bases, there was a span of 17 bases. Per germline, CDR1 SGHRS and CDR2 YFSETQ. Here the CDR3 reads CASTTAGDRTEAFF. The CDR3 DNA reads TGCGCCAGCACCACCGCAGGGGATAGGACTGAAGCTTTCTTT. Drawing the rest from reference TRBV5-1 and TRBJ1-1, the complete variable domain is KAGVTQTPRYLIKTRGQQVTLSCSPISGHRSVSWYQQTPGQGLQFLFEYFSETQRNKGNFPGRFSGRQFSNSRSEMNVSTLELGDSALYLCASTTAGDRTEAFFGQGTRLTVV.

V and J are TRBV29-1 and TRBJ2-1; D is undetermined. Germline values: CDR1 SQVTM, CDR2 ANQGSEA. The length of the CDR3 is 10 residues. Trimming took 6 bases from V and 9 from J, leaving 9 bases between them. The CDR3 loop reads CSVGYSEQFF. The CDR3 coding sequence is TGCAGCGTGGGATACTCTGAGCAGTTCTTC.

The V gene is TRBV5-8, the J gene TRBJ2-7; 9 positions agree with TRBD2. J lost 2 bases, V lost 7 bases, and 10 bases had no gene match. The germline V gene has CDR1 SGHTS and CDR2 YDEGEE. The CDR3 runs 15 residues. The CDR3: CASGRSASGTYEQYF. The CDR3 DNA reads TGTGCCAGCGGACGTTCGGCTAGCGGGACCTACGAGCAGTACTTC.